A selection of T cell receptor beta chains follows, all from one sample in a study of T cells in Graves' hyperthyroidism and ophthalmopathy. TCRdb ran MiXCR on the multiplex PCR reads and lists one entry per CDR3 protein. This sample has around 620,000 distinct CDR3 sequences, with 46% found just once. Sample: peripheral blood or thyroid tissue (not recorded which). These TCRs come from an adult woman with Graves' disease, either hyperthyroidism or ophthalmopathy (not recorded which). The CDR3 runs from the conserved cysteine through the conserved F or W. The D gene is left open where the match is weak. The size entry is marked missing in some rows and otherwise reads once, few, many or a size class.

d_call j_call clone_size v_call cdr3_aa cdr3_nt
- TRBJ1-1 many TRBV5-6 CASSSRASNTEAFF TGTGCCAGCAGCTCGCGGGCTTCGAACACTGAAGCTTTCTTT
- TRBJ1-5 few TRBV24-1 CATSAGVHNQPQHF TGTGCCACCAGTGCGGGGGTCCACAATCAGCCCCAGCATTTT
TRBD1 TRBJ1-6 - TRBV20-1 CSALLGQTSYNSPLHF TGCAGTGCGCTTTTGGGACAGACCTCCTACAATTCACCCCTCCACTTT
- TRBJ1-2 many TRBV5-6 CASSLEGRHGYTF TGTGCCAGCAGCTTGGAGGGAAGGCATGGCTACACCTTC
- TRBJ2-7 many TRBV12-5 CASGLGREQYF TGTGCCAGTGGGTTAGGACGTGAGCAGTACTTC
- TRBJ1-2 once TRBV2 CASSEEGGGMGYTF TGTGCCAGCAGTGAAGAGGGGGGTGGTATGGGCTACACCTTC
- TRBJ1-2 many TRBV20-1 CSARVGTEFYGYTF TGCAGTGCTAGAGTGGGAACAGAATTCTATGGCTACACCTTC
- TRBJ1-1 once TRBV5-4 CASRMGNMDTEAFF TGTGCCAGCAGAATGGGGAACATGGACACTGAAGCTTTCTTT
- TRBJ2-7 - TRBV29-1 CSVVVAGNEQYF TGCAGCGTTGTCGTAGCAGGGAACGAGCAGTACTTC
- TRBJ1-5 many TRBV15 CATSRVWGSNQPQHF TGTGCCACCAGCAGAGTTTGGGGTAGCAATCAGCCCCAGCATTTT
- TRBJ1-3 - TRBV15 CATSSARTAVGGNTIYF TGTGCCACCAGCAGTGCTCGGACCGCCGTGGGAGGAAACACCATATATTTT
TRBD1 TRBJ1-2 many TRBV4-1 CASSQTGVNYGYTF TGCGCCAGCAGCCAAACAGGGGTTAACTATGGCTACACCTTC
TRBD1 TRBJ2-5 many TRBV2 CAIGHRDSKETQYF TGTGCCATAGGACACCGGGACAGCAAAGAGACCCAGTACTTC
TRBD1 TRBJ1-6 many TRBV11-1 CASSAITGVNPPLHF TGTGCCAGCAGCGCCATAACAGGGGTTAATCCACCCCTCCACTTT
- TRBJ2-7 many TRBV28 CASHGQAAPYEQYF TGTGCCAGCCACGGGCAGGCTGCCCCCTACGAGCAGTACTTC
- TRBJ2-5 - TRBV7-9 CASGTRDTQYF TGTGCCAGCGGCACCAGGGACACCCAGTACTTC
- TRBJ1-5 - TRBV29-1 CSVGEGNQPQHF TGCAGCGTTGGGGAGGGAAATCAGCCCCAGCATTTT
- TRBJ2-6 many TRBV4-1 CASSRRGAGPPGANVLTF TGCGCCAGCAGCCGAAGAGGGGCAGGGCCCCCTGGGGCCAACGTCCTGACTTTC
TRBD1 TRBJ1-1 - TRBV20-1 CSATGTGAGTEAFF TGCAGTGCTACCGGGACAGGGGCAGGCACTGAAGCTTTCTTT
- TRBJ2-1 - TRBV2 CASSRGGGEQFF TGTGCCAGCAGTCGAGGGGGGGGTGAGCAGTTCTTC
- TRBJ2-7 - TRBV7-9 CASSQGTGSAGMQYF TGTGCCAGCAGCCAAGGGACCGGTAGTGCTGGAATGCAGTACTTC
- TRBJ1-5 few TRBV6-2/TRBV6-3 CASSTTRPAPNQPQHF TGTGCCAGCAGTACAACTAGGCCCGCCCCGAATCAGCCCCAGCATTTT
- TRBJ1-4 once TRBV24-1 CATRGDSEKLFF TGTGCCACGAGGGGAGATAGTGAAAAACTGTTTTTT
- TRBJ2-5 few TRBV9 CASSVGTHLQETQYF TGTGCCAGCAGCGTAGGGACCCACCTCCAAGAGACCCAGTACTTC
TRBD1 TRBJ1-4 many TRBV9 CASSPGVGGGEKLFF TGTGCCAGCAGCCCCGGGGTAGGGGGCGGTGAAAAACTGTTTTTT
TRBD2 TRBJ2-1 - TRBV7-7 CASSLTGGKQFF TGTGCTAGCAGCCTTACGGGGGGGAAGCAGTTCTTC
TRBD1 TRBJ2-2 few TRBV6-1 CASRGQGDTGELFF TGTGCCAGCAGGGGACAGGGGGACACCGGGGAGCTGTTTTTT
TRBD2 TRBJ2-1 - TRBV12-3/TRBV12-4 CASRVTSANEQFF TGTGCCAGCAGGGTGACTAGCGCCAATGAGCAGTTCTTC
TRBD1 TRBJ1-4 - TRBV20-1 CSARRDRDEKLFF TGCAGTGCCAGACGGGACAGGGACGAAAAACTGTTTTTT
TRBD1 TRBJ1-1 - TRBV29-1 CSATGMNTEAFF TGCAGTGCGACAGGGATGAACACTGAAGCTTTCTTT
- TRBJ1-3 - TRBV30 CAWSGPGGTGNTIYF TGTGCCTGGAGTGGGCCGGGAGGGACTGGAAACACCATATATTTT
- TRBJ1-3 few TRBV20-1 CSARGLRNTIYF TGCAGTGCTAGAGGACTGAGAAACACCATATATTTT
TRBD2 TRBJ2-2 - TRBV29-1 CSALPGLADTGELFF TGCAGCGCCCTACCCGGACTAGCGGACACCGGGGAGCTGTTTTTT
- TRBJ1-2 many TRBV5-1 CASSRGGGNYGYTF TGCGCCAGCAGCCGTGGAGGGGGAAACTATGGCTACACCTTC
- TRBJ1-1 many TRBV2 CASSLEGTVNTEAFF TGTGCCAGCAGTCTGGAAGGGACTGTGAACACTGAAGCTTTCTTT
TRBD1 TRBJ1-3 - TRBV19 CASSTDREILSGNTIYF TGTGCCAGTAGTACCGACAGGGAAATCCTCTCTGGAAACACCATATATTTT
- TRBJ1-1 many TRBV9 CASSVAGGSEAFF TGTGCCAGCAGCGTAGCTGGTGGTTCTGAAGCTTTCTTT
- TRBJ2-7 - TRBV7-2 CASSPDTSFTYEQYF TGTGCCAGCAGCCCAGATACGTCGTTTACCTACGAGCAGTACTTC
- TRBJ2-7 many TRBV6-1 CASSESIDRFSYEQYF TGTGCCAGCAGTGAATCAATAGACAGATTCTCCTACGAGCAGTACTTC
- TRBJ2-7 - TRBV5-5 CASSTNVGSFYEQYF TGTGCCAGCAGTACTAACGTGGGTTCTTTCTACGAGCAGTACTTC
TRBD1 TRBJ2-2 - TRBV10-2 CASSIRQGPANTGELFF TGCGCCAGCAGCATTCGACAGGGGCCAGCGAACACCGGGGAGCTGTTTTTT
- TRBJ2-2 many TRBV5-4 CASSLIGFGTGELFF TGTGCCAGCAGCCTAATAGGGTTTGGAACCGGGGAGCTGTTTTTT
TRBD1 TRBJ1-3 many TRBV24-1 CATLVPRWTGGEASSRSGNTIYF TGTGCCACCCTAGTGCCTAGATGGACAGGGGGCGAAGCAAGCTCTCGGTCTGGAAACACCATATATTTT
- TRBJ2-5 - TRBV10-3 CAISEEVIPETQYF TGTGCCATCAGTGAGGAGGTGATACCGGAGACCCAGTACTTC
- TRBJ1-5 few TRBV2 CASSEALKDQPQHF TGTGCCAGCAGTGAAGCGCTTAAGGATCAGCCCCAGCATTTT
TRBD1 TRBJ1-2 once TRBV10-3 CAISGVAGQGTAGYTF TGTGCCATCAGTGGAGTAGCGGGACAGGGGACGGCCGGCTACACCTTC
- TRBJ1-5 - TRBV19 CASSIGDGQPQHF TGTGCCAGTAGTATAGGGGACGGCCAGCCCCAGCATTTT
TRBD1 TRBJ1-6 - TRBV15 CATSRDLGTGDSPLHF TGTGCCACCAGCAGAGATTTGGGGACAGGGGACTCACCCCTCCACTTT
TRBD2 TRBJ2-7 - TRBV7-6 CASRAGVAGASEQYF TGTGCCAGCAGAGCAGGGGTAGCGGGGGCTTCCGAGCAGTACTTC
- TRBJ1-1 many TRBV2 CASSEFQVTNTEAFF TGTGCCAGCAGTGAATTTCAGGTCACGAACACTGAAGCTTTCTTT
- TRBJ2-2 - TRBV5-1 CASSFPWGQNTGELSW TGCGCCAGCAGCTTTCCTTGGGGGCAGAACACCGGGGAGCTGTCTTGG
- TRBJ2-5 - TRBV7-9 CASTTLGGGGETQYF TGTGCCAGCACCACATTGGGGGGAGGTGGCGAGACCCAGTACTTC
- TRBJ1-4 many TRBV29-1 CSVEEGATNEKLFF TGCAGCGTTGAGGAGGGAGCAACTAATGAAAAACTGTTTTTT
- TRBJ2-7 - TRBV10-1 CASSYICSASPRGYEQYF -
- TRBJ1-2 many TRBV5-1 CASSLTPRTYGYTF TGCGCCAGCAGCTTGACCCCTCGGACCTATGGCTACACCTTC